Each of the 5 T cell receptor beta chains below was sequenced from the same sample in a study of cytomegalovirus exposure and HLA in healthy donors. A multiplex PCR was run with 60 Vbeta primers and 13 Jbeta primers. This table comes from immunoSEQ multiplex PCR, and its TCRdb copy is limited to in-frame clones, with some not included. The table records about 160,000 clones, over 60% of them present only once. The sample comprised PBMCs. Receptors originate from a woman aged 50 to 60 in good health and CMV-seropositive.

This rearrangement joins TRBV7-2 to TRBJ2-2; TRBD2 agrees at 7 bases. V lost 7 bases, J lost 5 bases, and 13 bases stayed unmatched. CDR3 length equals 16 residues. The germline V gene encodes CDR1 SGHTA and CDR2 FQGNSA. The CDR3 nucleotides are TGTGCCAGCAACCGGCGCGGGGGAGGAGGGACCGGGGAGCTGTTTTTT. It yields the protein CASNRRGGGGTGELFF.

The V call is TRBV6-1, the J call TRBJ2-6; a weak D match, TRBD2 (6 bases). This CDR3 is 15 amino acids long. Germline V gene sequence: CDR1 MNHNS, CDR2 SASEGT. Trimming removed 5 bases from V and 5 bases from J, with 13 bases in between. The CDR3 DNA reads as TGTGCCAGCAGTAAGGAGGGGCTCAGGGCCAACGTCCTGACTTTC. Amino acids: CASSKEGLRANVLTF.

In its sample, this clone was seen a few times. V usage is TRBV27 and J usage is TRBJ2-1; 15 nucleotides agree with TRBD2. The CDR3 is 20 amino acids. Germline V gene lookup returns CDR1 MNHEY and CDR2 SMNVEV (reference sequence). The V gene end was trimmed by 0 bases and the J gene end by 11 bases; junction bases not matched to a gene: 17. The CDR3 here is CASSLSSLEGKGTSGRKQFF. For the CDR3, the DNA is TGTGCCAGCAGTTTATCGTCGTTGGAGGGAAAAGGGACTAGCGGGAGGAAGCAGTTCTTC.

The V call is TRBV6-5, the J call TRBJ2-5, with 12 positions matching TRBD2. The CDR3 consists of 15 residues. V dropped 8 bases and J dropped 2; count of bases not matched to a gene: 6. CDR1 and CDR2 (germline): MNHEY, SVGAGI. CDR3 protein: CASQLLAGGQETQYF. For the CDR3, the DNA is TGTGCCAGCCAGTTACTAGCGGGGGGTCAAGAGACCCAGTACTTC.

J is TRBJ2-2 and V is TRBV5-4, with D tentatively TRBD1 (6 bases). There are 15 residues in the CDR3. V was cut by 8 bases and J by 3 bases, with 17 bases left in between. Germline loops: CDR1 SGHNT, CDR2 YYREEE (reference sequence). Here the CDR3 DNA reads TGTGCCAGTAAAGAACAGGGAGTCCACACCGGGGAGCTGTTTTTT. Translation gives CASKEQGVHTGELFF.